The sequence of this T cell receptor (beta chain) was determined in a study of blood T cell repertoires in COVID-19 (dated by TCRdb to about 2020). Describing the broader study: Samples covering the acute and convalescent phases of COVID-19 were provided by collaborators in the United States, Italy and Spain. The material from the prospective study consisted of cDNA or gDNA derived from T cells, B-cell-depleted T cells, or PBMCs. Deeply sampled blood TCRbeta repertoires from subjects exposed to, actively infected with, or recovered from COVID-19 were included in the dataset. The repertoires were made available in a free public database intended to serve as a resource for research on the immune response to SARS-CoV-2. Samples were obtained from the ongoing ImmuneRACE study (first 160 participants) and from about 1,300 subjects provided by 6 global collaborators. Sample metadata almost always included a de-identified subject ID, COVID-19 status, age in years and sex. HLA class I and class II types, where available, came from metadata supplied by the sample provider rather than from assay-based typing. The study at large found these results: How much clinical and demographic metadata was included differed by source and by participant, and the metadata was provided uncurated.

Participants in the prospective study were aged roughly 18 to 89 years, lived in 20 to 25 United States geographic areas, and enrolled through a virtual design. In the prospective study, cohorts were assigned on the basis of participant-reported clinical history obtained from a screening survey and a study questionnaire. ImmuneRACE Cohort 3 recovered participants were defined by two consecutive negative NP/OP PCR tests, healthcare professional clearance, or symptom resolution. In the prospective study, whole blood, serum and a nasopharyngeal or oropharyngeal swab were collected from each participant by mobile phlebotomists. Participants in the prospective study had the option to provide additional blood draws and questionnaires over an approximately two-month period. Prospective study blood samples were shipped either frozen or at room temperature before DNA extraction. The germline V gene supplies CDR1 SGHVS and CDR2 FNYEAQ. V is cut back by 1 base and J by 8 bases, with 0 bases in the junction unmatched. The cysteine opens and the phenylalanine closes a CDR3 of 14 amino acids. Kept here is only the CDR3 DNA, which spans 42 bases and is read in frame from base 1.

As regards this clone: Its antigen specificity is not known. No much larger clone is present one base from it, and per-base qualities are unavailable.

TCRbeta CDR3 regions were amplified from genomic DNA using the immunoSEQ Assay, a bias-controlled multiplex PCR. The original methods were these. Within the assay, amplification of reference gene primers was used to estimate how many nucleated cells each sample contained. Sequence reads were collapsed and filtered to measure the absolute abundance of every unique TCRbeta CDR3 rearrangement. For each sample, productive Simpson clonality was calculated by taking the square root of Simpson's diversity index across productive rearrangements. As stored in TCRdb, this immuneACCESS dataset retains in-frame rearrangements with V and J assigned. A fraction of the clones does not appear; measured against another copy, unresolved V genes explain less than half of the discrepancy, and the remainder lacks a known reason. That table is the source of V, J and clone size, and D and trimming were worked out from the DNA. The sample profile shows roughly 150,000 clones; about nine tenths of them were found once. The ten largest clones capture around 4.2% of the sample.

The sample was PBMCs or T cells enriched from blood (not recorded which). The TCR originated in a man over 45 who had recovered from COVID-19. In this chain, TRBV7-6 is recombined with TRBJ1-6; 9 central nucleotides agree with TRBD1. Here is the DNA: TGTGCCAGCAGCTTAGGGACAGGGGATTCACCCCTCCACTTT. The resulting protein is CASSLGTGDSPLHF.